These 24 T cell receptor beta chains share one sample of origin, sequenced in a study of cytomegalovirus exposure and HLA in healthy donors. This PCR relied on a set of 60 Vbeta primers and 13 Jbeta primers. Repertoires were generated with immunoSEQ multiplex PCR, while TCRdb's copy carries only in-frame clones and drops some. Of about 150,000 clones detected, 60% to 80% appear once; the ten largest clones hold roughly 0.7%. Sequencing was done on a sample of PBMCs. These receptors all stem from a male donor in good health and CMV-seronegative.

V usage is TRBV7-7 and J usage is TRBJ1-2; D might be TRBD1 (5 bases). V was trimmed by 1 base and J by 4 bases, leaving 13 bases between them. The germline gives CDR1 SSHAT, CDR2 FNYEAQ (reference sequence). CDR3 size: 15 residues. This chain's CDR3 is CASSLDMTAIYGYTF. Written as DNA, the CDR3 is TGTGCCAGCAGCTTAGATATGACAGCCATCTATGGCTACACCTTC.

The rearrangement links TRBV7-6 to TRBJ2-1; 7 bases are a match to TRBD2. CDR3 size: 16 residues. Per the germline V gene, CDR1 is SGHVS and CDR2 is FNYEAQ. V shed 5 bases and J 0 bases; nucleotides not matched to a gene: 7. CDR3 sequence (DNA): TGTGCCAGCAGCCCCGGGGCTAGCGGCTCCTACAATGAGCAGTTCTTC. Its translation is CASSPGASGSYNEQFF.

The chain links TRBV30 to TRBJ1-5; 9 positions match TRBD1. This CDR3 spans 18 amino acids. Unmatched junction bases numbered 11, after V lost 0 bases and J lost 2 bases. Germline V gives CDR1 GTSNPN, CDR2 SVGIG (reference sequence). The DNA of the CDR3 is TGTGCCTGGAGTGTACCCCCGACAGGGGGAAAGGGCAATCAGCCCCAGCATTTT. It yields the protein CAWSVPPTGGKGNQPQHF.

Only a few counts were recorded for this clone. V is TRBV4-3 and J is TRBJ1-1; 9 bases map to TRBD1. The CDR3 length is 16 residues. The J segment lost 0 bases and the V segment lost 3 bases, leaving 5 bases of the junction unmatched. Germline V gives CDR1 LGHNA, CDR2 YSLEER. CDR3 in DNA: TGCGCCAGCAGCCAGTGGACAGGGGAGATGAACACTGAAGCTTTCTTT. The encoded protein is CASSQWTGEMNTEAFF.

J is TRBJ2-5 and V is TRBV27, with 10 bases aligning to TRBD1. Germline CDR1 and CDR2: MNHEY and SMNVEV (reference sequence). J lost 3 bases, V lost 8 bases, and 6 bases had no gene match. This CDR3 comprises 14 residues. CDR3 amino acids: CASHRQGAKETQYF. The CDR3 DNA is TGTGCCAGCCACCGACAGGGGGCGAAAGAGACCCAGTACTTC.

V is TRBV9 and J is TRBJ2-6; D gene uncertain. Germline V gives CDR1 SGDLS, CDR2 YYNGEE. Trimming cost V 3 bases and J 4 bases, with 8 bases left between them. The CDR3 has 14 amino acids. The CDR3 region is CASSAGRGANVLTF. As DNA, the CDR3 is TGTGCCAGCAGCGCCGGTCGAGGGGCCAACGTCCTGACTTTC.

This rearrangement joins TRBV25-1 to TRBJ1-2; TRBD1 matches at 11 bases. From germline, CDR1 is MGHDK and CDR2 SYGVNS. The CDR3 is 17 amino acids. Losses at the gene ends were 4 bases for V and 3 bases for J; bases not matched to a gene: 10. The CDR3 reads CASSGPKGQGDHYGYTF. The CDR3 region has the DNA TGTGCCAGCAGTGGCCCCAAGGGACAGGGGGATCACTATGGCTACACCTTC.

This clone appeared a few times. The chain has TRBV28 and TRBJ2-7, with a weak D call TRBD1 (5 bases). Between the trimmed V and J ends, which lost 3 bases and 3 bases, there was a span of 12 bases. Germline CDR1 reads MDHEN; CDR2 reads SYDVKM. The CDR3 runs to 14 residues. CDR3 sequence (DNA): TGTGCCAGCAGTTTCGTCTGGGGCAGCTACGAGCAGTACTTC. Translating gives CASSFVWGSYEQYF.

The chain couples TRBV7-6 to TRBJ2-7; D may be TRBD2 (5 bases). The CDR3 runs 13 residues. CDR1 and CDR2 from the germline V gene are SGHVS and FNYEAQ. V was clipped by 1 base and J by 6 bases, with 10 bases between them. In nucleotides, the CDR3 is TGTGCCAGCAGCTTAGTTCTGGGGAGCGAGCAGTACTTC. Translated: CASSLVLGSEQYF.

The J gene is TRBJ2-7, the V gene TRBV11-2; 12 positions match TRBD2. Per germline, CDR1 SGHAT and CDR2 FQNNGV. With V trimmed by 0 bases and J by 7 bases, 10 bases remained unmatched. CDR3 length: 17 residues. In nucleotides, the CDR3 is TGTGCCAGCAGCTTAGAATCGGCTAGCGGGGGGGCCCGGGAGCAGTACTTC. Encoded protein: CASSLESASGGAREQYF. Using reference TRBV11-2 and TRBJ2-7 for the parts outside the CDR3, the full variable domain is EAGVAQSPRYKIIEKRQSVAFWCNPISGHATLYWYQQILGQGPKLLIQFQNNGVVDDSQLPKDRFSAERLKGVDSTLKIQPAKLEDSAVYLCASSLESASGGAREQYFGPGTRLTVT.

This clone was recorded only once. The chain has TRBV19 and TRBJ2-1; TRBD2 agrees at 11 bases. CDR1 and CDR2 from the germline V gene are LNHDA and SQIVND (reference sequence). Germline trimming cut 5 bases from V and 3 bases from J; bases unmatched to any gene: 6. CDR3 size: 16 residues. The CDR3 here is CASSGPGTSGYNEQFF. CDR3 nucleotides: TGTGCCAGTAGTGGGCCCGGGACTAGCGGCTACAATGAGCAGTTCTTC.

On this clone: The junction differs from germline at one of its ends, possibly a read error. The gene calls are TRBV11-3 and TRBJ2-1; D is possibly TRBD2 (7 bases). Germline CDR1 is SGHNT and CDR2 is YENEEA. The CDR3 has 17 amino acids. The CDR3 loop reads CTSSSREGGLSYNEQFF. The CDR3 DNA follows: TGTACCAGCAGTTCTAGGGAGGGGGGCCTCTCCTACAATGAGCAGTTCTTC.

The V and J genes are TRBV4-3 and TRBJ2-7, with 9 bases that match TRBD2. CDR1 and CDR2 (germline): LGHNA, YSLEER. The trim removed 3 bases at V and 0 bases at J, leaving 3 bases unmatched. CDR3 length equals 15 residues. The CDR3 reads CASSQASGNSYEQYF. The CDR3 coding sequence is TGCGCCAGCAGCCAGGCTAGCGGGAACTCCTACGAGCAGTACTTC.

V is TRBV9 and J is TRBJ1-5; unclear D gene. CDR1 and CDR2 from the germline V gene are SGDLS and YYNGEE. Trimming took 0 bases from V and 5 from J, leaving 9 bases between them. This CDR3 contains 14 residues. CDR3 nucleotide sequence: TGTGCCAGCAGCGTAGAGGGCGGGGATCAGCCCCAGCATTTT. It codes for CASSVEGGDQPQHF.

The chain combines TRBV19 with TRBJ2-6; 8 nucleotides align to TRBD1. Trimming cost V 3 bases and J 1 base; bases outside gene matches: 11. The CDR3 is 19 residues long. CDR1 and CDR2 (germline): LNHDA, SQIVND (reference sequence). CDR3 in DNA: TGTGCCAGTAGTATCGTTCCGGAACAGGGGGTATCTGGGGCCAACGTCCTGACTTTC. Protein product: CASSIVPEQGVSGANVLTF.

This clone is a singleton in its sample. The chain carries TRBV6-6 and TRBJ2-1; 7 bases map to TRBD2. The CDR3 contains 14 residues. V shed 7 bases and J 4 bases; nucleotides not matched to a gene: 7. Germline V gene lookup returns CDR1 MNHNY and CDR2 SVGAGI (reference sequence). The CDR3 protein is CASKPPGGYNEQFF. The CDR3 nucleotides read TGTGCCAGCAAACCACCGGGGGGATACAATGAGCAGTTCTTC.

The chain carries TRBV25-1 and TRBJ1-1, with 7 bases fitting TRBD1. The CDR3 is 14 amino acids. V lost 6 bases and J lost 0; bases outside the gene matches: 4. Germline V gene sequence: CDR1 MGHDK, CDR2 SYGVNS. CDR3 coding DNA: TGTGCCAGCAGGGACACAGGGGTGAACACTGAAGCTTTCTTT. It encodes CASRDTGVNTEAFF. Full variable domain (missing parts from reference TRBV25-1 and TRBJ1-1): EADIYQTPRYLVIGTGKKITLECSQTMGHDKMYWYQQDPGMELHLIHYSYGVNSTEKGDLSSESTVSRIRTEHFPLTLESARPSHTSQYLCASRDTGVNTEAFFGQGTRLTVV.

This clone came up once. CDR3 nucleotide sequence: TGCGCCAGCAGCTTGGCGGGACAGGGCTACACCTTC. Amino acids: CASSLAGQGYTF. The chain is built from TRBV5-1 and TRBJ1-2; 7 bases line up with TRBD1. V trimming: 0 bases; J trimming: 8 bases; junction bases outside the gene matches: 1. This CDR3 has 12 residues. The V gene's germline CDR1 is SGHRS and CDR2 YFSETQ.

CDR3 in amino acids: CASSQATTGVGSPLHF. CDR3 nucleotide sequence: TGCGCCAGCAGCCAAGCGACGACAGGGGTAGGCTCACCCCTCCACTTT. J is TRBJ1-6 and V is TRBV4-3; 8 nucleotides match TRBD1. Trimming removed 1 base from V and 10 bases from J; junction bases left unmatched: 9. Germline lookup yields CDR1 LGHNA and CDR2 YSLEER. The CDR3 has 16 amino acids.

The chain recombines TRBV5-6 with TRBJ2-7; D is undetermined. CDR3 length: 12 residues. Germline lookup yields CDR1 SGHDT and CDR2 YYEEEE. The V gene lost 1 base and the J gene lost 4 bases, with 6 bases spanning the gap. DNA of the CDR3: TGTGCCAGCAGCTTGTCAGGTTACGAGCAGTACTTC. It translates to CASSLSGYEQYF.

The chain uses TRBV6-1 and TRBJ1-5, with a tentative D call TRBD1 (6 bases). Looked up from germline, CDR1 is MNHNS and CDR2 is SASEGT. Trimming removed 8 bases from V and 3 bases from J, with 17 bases in between. This CDR3 comprises 15 residues. The CDR3 loop reads CASRTDRLYNQPQHF. Written as DNA, the CDR3 is TGTGCCAGCCGGACGGACAGACTATACAATCAGCCCCAGCATTTT.

J is TRBJ1-1 and V is TRBV7-9; 10 nucleotides align to TRBD1. CDR3 length: 15 amino acids. With V trimmed by 5 bases and J by 5 bases, 8 bases remained unmatched. The germline V gene has CDR1 SEHNR and CDR2 FQNEAQ (reference sequence). In DNA, the CDR3 is TGTGCCAGCAGCCAGAAGGACAGGGGGGGAACTGAAGCTTTCTTT. Its translation is CASSQKDRGGTEAFF.

This clone was picked up a small number of times. J is TRBJ2-2 and V is TRBV18; possible D gene TRBD1, 6 bases. The length of the CDR3 is 15 residues. The germline V gene has CDR1 KGHSH and CDR2 LQKENI. V lost 5 bases to trimming and J lost 6 bases, with 16 bases between them. CDR3 region: CASSAQTGLAGELFF. The CDR3 region has the DNA TGTGCCAGCTCAGCTCAAACAGGGTTGGCCGGGGAGCTGTTTTTT.

The chain joins TRBV4-3 to TRBJ2-3; 9 bases agree with TRBD2. J was trimmed by 3 bases and V by 0 bases; bases with no gene match: 7. Germline loops: CDR1 LGHNA, CDR2 YSLEER. The CDR3 has 17 amino acids. In DNA form, the CDR3 reads TGCGCCAGCAGCCAAGACTGGCGGGAGGGCCAAACAGATACGCAGTATTTT. Its translation is CASSQDWREGQTDTQYF.